What follows are 19 T cell receptor beta chains derived from one specimen sequenced in a study of Ad26.COV2.S vaccination and SARS-CoV-2 variants. Sequencing used immunoSEQ multiplex PCR; TCRdb keeps in-frame clones, though not all of them. The sample has about 400,000 clones; around 91% are singletons. Noted treatment: 19 received Ad26.COV2.S at low or high dose, single or two shots; about 5 received placebo; per-sample allocation not given. After the first vaccine or placebo injection, samples were drawn on day 63. The material was peripheral blood, obtained in a trial of Ad26.COV2.S vaccine versus placebo. Receptors originate from a person between 18 and 59 years old who received the Ad26.COV2.S COVID-19 vaccine or a placebo.

This chain links TRBV7-9 with TRBJ2-1; D call uncertain. The CDR3 is 12 residues long. CDR1 SEHNR and CDR2 FQNEAQ come from the germline V gene (reference sequence). V gave up 1 base and J gave up 10 bases, with 8 bases separating them. The CDR3 here is CASSLDTNEQFF. The CDR3 DNA reads TGTGCCAGCAGCTTAGATACAAACGAGCAGTTCTTC.

The chain combines TRBV28 with TRBJ1-1; 7 positions agree with TRBD1. The CDR3 has 17 residues. Germline-derived CDR1 and CDR2 are MDHEN and SYDVKM. Losses at the gene ends were 1 base for V and 1 base for J; bases not matched to a gene: 9. As DNA, the CDR3 is TGTGCCAGCAGTTTATATCGGGGCAGGGGGGCGAACACTGAAGCTTTCTTT. It is translated as CASSLYRGRGANTEAFF.

This clone has just a few counts. The J gene is TRBJ1-4, the V gene TRBV30, with D possibly matching TRBD1 (5 bases). Germline V gene lookup returns CDR1 GTSNPN and CDR2 SVGIG (reference sequence). Trimming cost V 4 bases and J 8 bases, with 8 bases left between them. The CDR3 is 11 amino acids. The CDR3 DNA is TGTGCCTGGACACAGGCAGAAAAACTGTTTTTT. Residues: CAWTQAEKLFF. Looking up the rest from reference TRBV30 and TRBJ1-4 gives the full variable domain: SQTIHQWPATLVQPVGSPLSLECTVEGTSNPNLYWYRQAAGRGLQLLFYSVGIGQISSEVPQNLSASRPQDRQFILSSKKLLLSDSGFYLCAWTQAEKLFFGSGTQLSVL.

V is TRBV7-2 and J is TRBJ1-2, with 10 bases matching TRBD1. The V gene's germline CDR1 is SGHTA and CDR2 FQGNSA. The CDR3 has 15 residues. The ends lost 5 bases at V and 8 bases at J; junction bases unmatched: 11. The CDR3 DNA sequence: TGTGCCAGCAGCCCCCGGACAGGGGGGGCGAGGGGCTACACCTTC. Translated: CASSPRTGGARGYTF.

DNA of the CDR3: TGTGCCAGCTCACCCGGGGACACTGAAGCTTTCTTT. It yields the protein CASSPGDTEAFF. V and J are TRBV18 and TRBJ1-1; D remains unclear. CDR3 length: 12 amino acids. The germline V gene has CDR1 KGHSH and CDR2 LQKENI. V was shortened by 3 bases and J by 3 bases, with 5 bases between the two germline ends. Full variable domain (rest looked up from reference TRBV18 and TRBJ1-1): NAGVMQNPRHLVRRRGQEARLRCSPMKGHSHVYWYRQLPEEGLKFMVYLQKENIIDESGMPKERFSAEFPKEGPSILRIQQVVRGDSAAYFCASSPGDTEAFFGQGTRLTVV.

CDR3 nucleotide sequence: TGTGCCAGCAGTTCCCCCGACAGGAGCTCCTACAATGAGCAGTTCTTC. Translating gives CASSSPDRSSYNEQFF. The genes are TRBV27 and TRBJ2-1; TRBD1 might be the D (6 bases). Looked up from germline, CDR1 is MNHEY and CDR2 is SMNVEV (reference sequence). CDR3 length: 16 residues. V was shortened by 4 bases and J by 0 bases, with 13 bases between the two germline ends.

V is TRBV2 and J is TRBJ1-1; tentative D call: TRBD1 (6 bases). This CDR3 has 14 residues. The germline CDR1 and CDR2 sequences are SNHLY and FYNNEI. The V gene lost 5 bases and the J gene lost 4 bases, with 14 bases spanning the gap. CDR3 sequence reads: CASSPEDSGTEAFF. The DNA of the CDR3 is TGTGCCAGCAGTCCCGAGGACAGTGGCACTGAAGCTTTCTTT.

The J gene is TRBJ1-6, the V gene TRBV9; TRBD1 matches 9 bases. CDR3 length equals 16 residues. Per the germline V gene, CDR1 is SGDLS and CDR2 is YYNGEE. Unmatched junction bases numbered 3, after V lost 0 bases and J lost 5 bases. CDR3 sequence reads: CASSVDWDRDNSPLHF. In DNA form, the CDR3 reads TGTGCCAGCAGCGTAGATTGGGACAGGGATAATTCACCCCTCCACTTT.

The rearrangement uses TRBV10-2 and TRBJ2-7; the match to TRBD2 covers 9 bases. The CDR3 covers 15 residues. The trim removed 0 bases at V and 4 bases at J, leaving 4 bases unmatched. Germline V gene data show CDR1 as WSHSY and CDR2 as SAAADI. CDR3 nucleotides: TGCGCCAGCAGTGAGTCGGGGCGGGAGGGATACGAGCAGTACTTC. Encoded protein: CASSESGREGYEQYF.

In its sample, this clone was seen a few times. The chain employs TRBV11-2 and TRBJ2-2; TRBD2 aligns across 10 bases. The junction had 3 bases not matched to a gene; V was cut back by 6 bases and J by 5 bases. Per germline, CDR1 SGHAT and CDR2 FQNNGV. The CDR3 sequence is 14 residues long. The CDR3 sequence is CASSVSGGTGELFF. DNA of the CDR3: TGTGCCAGCAGTGTTAGCGGGGGGACCGGGGAGCTGTTTTTT.

The chain combines TRBV21-1 with TRBJ2-3; TRBD2 reflects the table's D call only, with no check against the DNA. TRBV21-1 is assigned pseudogene status. CDR3 length: 19 amino acids. The CDR3 loop reads CASSKVGIPGLAVADTQYF. The DNA of the CDR3 is TGTGCCAGCAGCAAAGTCGGGATCCCGGGACTAGCGGTTGCCGATACGCAGTATTTT.

J is TRBJ2-7 and V is TRBV5-5, with D unclear. The CDR3 runs 13 residues. Germline V gene sequence: CDR1 SGHKS, CDR2 YYEKEE (reference sequence). The ends were cut back, 2 bases at V and 0 bases at J, with 6 bases in the middle. The DNA of the CDR3 is TGTGCCAGCAGCTTTGGGGACTCCTACGAGCAGTACTTC. Amino acid sequence: CASSFGDSYEQYF.

This chain connects TRBV19 to TRBJ1-1; 7 nucleotides agree with TRBD1. The germline gives CDR1 LNHDA, CDR2 SQIVND (reference sequence). The CDR3 length is 16 residues. V dropped 9 bases and J dropped 5; count of bases not matched to a gene: 18. The CDR3 coding sequence is TGTGCCAGCTGGGGGTCCCCGACAGGGCGTGGGACTGAAGCTTTCTTT. As protein: CASWGSPTGRGTEAFF. Full variable domain (outside the CDR3, taken from reference TRBV19 and TRBJ1-1): DGGITQSPKYLFRKEGQNVTLSCEQNLNHDAMYWYRQDPGQGLRLIYYSQIVNDFQKGDIAEGYSVSREKKESFPLTVTSAQKNPTAFYLCASWGSPTGRGTEAFFGQGTRLTVV.

This chain uses TRBV6-2 or TRBV6-3 with TRBJ1-5; D is unresolved. Trimming removed 6 bases from V and 0 bases from J, with 12 bases in between. The germline V gene has CDR1 MNHEY and CDR2 SVGEGT. The CDR3 runs to 15 residues. The CDR3 nucleotides are TGTGCCAGCAGCCTGCGACAAATTAGCAATCAGCCCCAGCATTTT. Its translation: CASSLRQISNQPQHF.

J is TRBJ2-7 and V is TRBV6-6; a possible D gene is TRBD1 (6 bases). Between the trimmed V and J ends, which lost 6 bases and 4 bases, there was a span of 13 bases. CDR1 is MNHNY, CDR2 SVGAGI, per germline (reference sequence). The CDR3 has 13 residues. The CDR3 DNA follows: TGTGCCAGCAGGTATGACAGGAAATACGAGCAGTACTTC. Protein product: CASRYDRKYEQYF.

This chain's CDR3 is CAPGGGRGDTEAFF. The CDR3 bases are TGTGCCCCCGGGGGAGGTAGGGGGGACACTGAAGCTTTCTTT. The gene calls are TRBV14 and TRBJ1-1; perhaps TRBD1 as D (6 bases). The CDR3 has 14 residues. V lost 11 bases and J 3 bases, leaving 19 bases between the germline ends. Germline V lookup: CDR1 SGHDN, CDR2 FVKESK. Complete variable domain (other parts from reference TRBV14 and TRBJ1-1): EAGVTQFPSHSVIEKGQTVTLRCDPISGHDNLYWYRRVMGKEIKFLLHFVKESKQDESGMPNNRFLAERTGGTYSTLKVQPAELEDSGVYFCAPGGGRGDTEAFFGQGTRLTVV.

The chain couples TRBV2 to TRBJ2-1, with 9 bases fitting TRBD1. After removal of 7 bases from V and 6 bases from J, the junction contained 19 bases not matched to a gene. The CDR3 loop spans 18 amino acids. Germline V gene data show CDR1 as SNHLY and CDR2 as FYNNEI. As DNA, the CDR3 is TGTGCCAGCACCAAAAACCCCCAGACAGGGGGTATTAGCAATGAGCAGTTCTTC. It codes for CASTKNPQTGGISNEQFF. The full variable domain, completed using reference TRBV2 and TRBJ2-1, is EPEVTQTPSHQVTQMGQEVILRCVPISNHLYFYWYRQILGQKVEFLVSFYNNEISEKSEIFDDQFSVERPDGSNFTLKIRSTKLEDSAMYFCASTKNPQTGGISNEQFFGPGTRLTVL.

In its sample, this clone was seen a few times. The chain is built from TRBV5-4 and TRBJ1-1; tentative D call: TRBD1 (5 bases). Trimming stripped 5 bases from V and 2 bases from J, with 13 bases between. CDR1 is SGHNT, CDR2 YYREEE, per germline (reference sequence). This CDR3 has 14 residues. As DNA, the CDR3 is TGTGCCAGCAGTCTTTCGGGGGTAAACACTGAAGCTTTCTTT. Amino acids: CASSLSGVNTEAFF.

The J gene is TRBJ2-2, the V gene TRBV5-6; D is uncertain. Between the trimmed V and J ends, which lost 4 bases and 6 bases, there was a span of 13 bases. The V gene's germline CDR1 is SGHDT and CDR2 YYEEEE. This CDR3 region has 14 residues. CDR3 bases: TGTGCCAGCAGCCAAATCGGCAGGCCCGGGGAGCTGTTTTTT. Translated, it gives CASSQIGRPGELFF.